Listed below are T cell receptor beta chains from one sample, sequenced in a study of response to subunit inactivated influenza vaccine. TCRdb redid the calling of the RT-PCR reads with MiXCR, one entry per CDR3 protein. The sample consists of about half a million distinct CDR3 sequences, roughly 9.8% of them appearing once. Sequenced here: PBMCs from blood, sampled 45 days after vaccination. These receptors originate from a man in his fifties who received an inactivated influenza vaccine. Both conserved end residues are part of each CDR3. D genes are given only for firm matches. Rows give clone size only sometimes, using once, few, many, or a class for an expanded clone.

j_gene: TRBJ2-7; abundance: many; d_gene: NA; v_gene: TRBV20-1; CDR3aa: CSARDTSGLNTYEQYF; CDR3nt: TGCAGTGCTCGGGATACCTCGGGACTGAACACCTACGAGCAGTACTTC
j_gene: TRBJ2-2; abundance: few; d_gene: TRBD2; v_gene: TRBV11-1; CDR3aa: CASNGEKGTSHITGELFF; CDR3nt: TGTGCCAGCAACGGAGAGAAGGGGACTAGTCATATCACCGGGGAGCTGTTTTTT
j_gene: TRBJ2-7; abundance: NA; d_gene: NA; v_gene: TRBV7-2; CDR3aa: CASSLGLATYEQYF; CDR3nt: TGTGCCAGCAGCTTAGGTCTAGCCACCTACGAGCAGTACTTC
j_gene: TRBJ1-1; abundance: few; d_gene: NA; v_gene: TRBV12-3/TRBV12-4; CDR3aa: CASSHPPNTEAFF; CDR3nt: TGTGCCAGCAGTCACCCACCGAACACTGAAGCTTTCTTT
j_gene: TRBJ2-5; abundance: NA; d_gene: TRBD2; v_gene: TRBV10-3; CDR3aa: CAISESAGGKTQYF; CDR3nt: TGTGCCATCAGTGAGTCGGCGGGAGGAAAGACCCAGTACTTC
j_gene: TRBJ1-1; abundance: few; d_gene: NA; v_gene: TRBV5-1; CDR3aa: CASSIALGSVNTEAFF; CDR3nt: TGCGCCAGCAGCATAGCCCTGGGCAGCGTGAACACTGAAGCTTTCTTT
j_gene: TRBJ2-3; abundance: many; d_gene: NA; v_gene: TRBV20-1; CDR3aa: CSASNADTQYF; CDR3nt: TGCAGTGCTAGCAACGCAGATACGCAGTATTTT
j_gene: TRBJ2-4; abundance: NA; d_gene: TRBD1; v_gene: TRBV24-1; CDR3aa: CATSDPRQGGNIQYF; CDR3nt: TGTGCCACCAGTGACCCTCGACAGGGGGGAAACATTCAGTACTTC
j_gene: TRBJ2-2; abundance: NA; d_gene: NA; v_gene: TRBV6-6; CDR3aa: CASSFSPGGELFF; CDR3nt: TGTGCCAGCAGTTTTAGTCCCGGCGGTGAGCTGTTTTTT
j_gene: TRBJ2-7; abundance: NA; d_gene: TRBD2; v_gene: TRBV6-5; CDR3aa: CASSYSLAGYYEQYF; CDR3nt: TGTGCCAGCAGTTACTCACTAGCGGGATACTACGAGCAGTACTTC
j_gene: TRBJ1-2; abundance: many; d_gene: TRBD1; v_gene: TRBV5-1; CDR3aa: CASSVGQGPRGYGYTF; CDR3nt: TGCGCCAGCAGCGTAGGACAGGGGCCGAGGGGCTATGGCTACACCTTC
j_gene: TRBJ2-3; abundance: few; d_gene: TRBD1; v_gene: TRBV4-3; CDR3aa: CASSHRDRPSDTQYF; CDR3nt: TGCGCCAGCAGCCATAGGGACAGGCCCTCTGATACGCAGTATTTT
j_gene: TRBJ2-4; abundance: many; d_gene: NA; v_gene: TRBV20-1; CDR3aa: CSARDMSGAKNIQYF; CDR3nt: TGCAGTGCTAGAGATATGTCAGGAGCCAAAAACATTCAGTACTTC
j_gene: TRBJ2-7; abundance: NA; d_gene: NA; v_gene: TRBV6-2/TRBV6-3; CDR3aa: CASSLSQGHPSYEQYF; CDR3nt: TGTGCCAGCAGCCTTTCCCAGGGACACCCCTCCTACGAGCAGTACTTC
j_gene: TRBJ2-5; abundance: NA; d_gene: TRBD1; v_gene: TRBV7-9; CDR3aa: CASSPDRVWRETQYF; CDR3nt: TGTGCCAGCAGCCCGGACAGGGTATGGCGGGAGACCCAGTACTTC
j_gene: TRBJ1-6; abundance: few; d_gene: TRBD1; v_gene: TRBV6-1; CDR3aa: CASSPGTGVSSYNSPLHF; CDR3nt: TGTGCCAGCAGCCCCGGGACAGGGGTCAGCTCCTATAATTCACCCCTCCACTTT
j_gene: TRBJ2-3; abundance: many; d_gene: TRBD1; v_gene: TRBV6-1; CDR3aa: CASRLLQGVDTDTQYF; CDR3nt: TGTGCCAGCAGACTCCTTCAGGGGGTTGACACAGATACGCAGTATTTT
j_gene: TRBJ2-3; abundance: few; d_gene: TRBD2; v_gene: TRBV2; CDR3aa: CASSYGLAGGKGTQYF; CDR3nt: TGTGCCAGCAGTTATGGACTAGCGGGAGGAAAGGGTACGCAGTATTTT
j_gene: TRBJ2-5; abundance: NA; d_gene: TRBD1; v_gene: TRBV15; CDR3aa: CATSSALGTGEETQYF; CDR3nt: TGTGCCACCAGCAGTGCCCTGGGGACAGGGGAAGAGACCCAGTACTTC
j_gene: TRBJ2-1; abundance: NA; d_gene: NA; v_gene: TRBV30; CDR3aa: CAWSGVGLSEQFF; CDR3nt: TGTGCCTGGAGCGGTGTGGGACTGAGTGAGCAGTTCTTC
j_gene: TRBJ2-1; abundance: few; d_gene: NA; v_gene: TRBV6-5; CDR3aa: CASSYAQAYNEQFF; CDR3nt: TGTGCCAGCAGTTACGCACAAGCCTACAATGAGCAGTTCTTC
j_gene: TRBJ1-5; abundance: few; d_gene: NA; v_gene: TRBV21-1; CDR3aa: CASSKGGQGAPDQPQHF; CDR3nt: TGTGCCAGCAGCAAAGGGGGACAGGGGGCGCCGGATCAGCCCCAGCATTTT
j_gene: TRBJ2-3; abundance: NA; d_gene: TRBD1; v_gene: TRBV7-2; CDR3aa: CASSLSQGASTQFF; CDR3nt: TGTGCCAGCAGCTTAAGTCAGGGGGCGAGTACGCAGTTTTTT
j_gene: TRBJ2-5; abundance: many; d_gene: TRBD1; v_gene: TRBV6-1; CDR3aa: CASSQGTDSYQETQYF; CDR3nt: TGTGCCAGCAGCCAAGGGACAGACTCGTACCAAGAGACCCAGTACTTC
j_gene: TRBJ2-1; abundance: few; d_gene: TRBD2; v_gene: TRBV7-3; CDR3aa: CASRAGRESNEQFF; CDR3nt: TGTGCCAGCAGGGCGGGGCGGGAGAGCAATGAGCAGTTCTTC
j_gene: TRBJ1-2; abundance: NA; d_gene: NA; v_gene: TRBV20-1; CDR3aa: CSVAGAGNYGYTF; CDR3nt: TGCAGTGTCGCGGGGGCGGGTAACTATGGCTACACCTTC
j_gene: TRBJ2-7; abundance: few; d_gene: TRBD2; v_gene: TRBV4-3; CDR3aa: CASSQDVVSGRTDEQYF; CDR3nt: TGCGCCAGCAGCCAAGATGTAGTCAGCGGGAGAACGGACGAGCAGTACTTC
j_gene: TRBJ2-1; abundance: NA; d_gene: NA; v_gene: TRBV5-4; CDR3aa: CASSLFANNEQFF; CDR3nt: TGTGCCAGCAGCTTATTCGCGAACAATGAGCAGTTCTTC
j_gene: TRBJ2-5; abundance: few; d_gene: TRBD2; v_gene: TRBV4-3; CDR3aa: CASSQGVGRETQYF; CDR3nt: TGCGCCAGCAGCCAAGGCGTCGGGAGGGAGACCCAGTACTTC
j_gene: TRBJ2-5; abundance: NA; d_gene: NA; v_gene: TRBV10-3; CDR3aa: CAISRTGKEETQYF; CDR3nt: TGTGCCATCAGCAGGACCGGGAAGGAAGAGACCCAGTACTTC
j_gene: TRBJ2-7; abundance: many; d_gene: NA; v_gene: TRBV24-1; CDR3aa: CATSDPSRYEQYF; CDR3nt: TGTGCCACCAGTGATCCTAGCAGATACGAGCAGTACTTC
j_gene: TRBJ1-2; abundance: NA; d_gene: TRBD1; v_gene: TRBV7-2; CDR3aa: CASSGQGAMGYGYTF; CDR3nt: TGTGCCAGCTCCGGACAGGGGGCGATGGGCTATGGCTACACCTTC
j_gene: TRBJ1-4; abundance: few; d_gene: TRBD1; v_gene: TRBV12-3/TRBV12-4; CDR3aa: CASSPLRDRDEKLFF; CDR3nt: TGTGCCAGCAGCCCACTCCGGGACAGAGATGAAAAACTGTTTTTT
j_gene: TRBJ1-1; abundance: few; d_gene: NA; v_gene: TRBV7-6; CDR3aa: CASSLALGRAFF; CDR3nt: TGTGCCAGCAGCTTAGCGCTGGGAAGGGCTTTCTTT
j_gene: TRBJ2-1; abundance: many; d_gene: TRBD2; v_gene: TRBV27; CDR3aa: CASSLSVLSGGQNNEQFF; CDR3nt: TGTGCCAGCAGTTTATCGGTCCTTAGCGGGGGTCAGAACAATGAGCAGTTCTTC
j_gene: TRBJ2-1; abundance: many; d_gene: NA; v_gene: TRBV10-3; CDR3aa: CAISEKGYNEQFF; CDR3nt: TGTGCCATCAGTGAAAAGGGTTACAATGAGCAGTTCTTC
j_gene: TRBJ1-5; abundance: few; d_gene: NA; v_gene: TRBV18; CDR3aa: CASSPRGYSNQPQHF; CDR3nt: TGTGCCAGCTCACCACGGGGATATAGCAATCAGCCCCAGCATTTT
j_gene: TRBJ2-2; abundance: few; d_gene: NA; v_gene: TRBV7-3; CDR3aa: CASSSSAGSSGTGELFF; CDR3nt: TGTGCCAGCAGCTCTTCGGCGGGCAGTAGTGGGACCGGGGAGCTGTTTTTT
j_gene: TRBJ1-6; abundance: few; d_gene: TRBD1; v_gene: TRBV7-2; CDR3aa: CASSPRQGYSPLHF; CDR3nt: TGTGCCAGCAGCCCCAGACAGGGGTATTCACCCCTCCACTTT
j_gene: TRBJ1-1; abundance: NA; d_gene: NA; v_gene: TRBV27; CDR3aa: CASSFGGAGQTEAFF; CDR3nt: TGTGCCAGCAGTTTCGGTGGCGCAGGGCAAACTGAAGCTTTCTTT
j_gene: TRBJ1-1; abundance: many; d_gene: TRBD1; v_gene: TRBV20-1; CDR3aa: CSARTGTANTEAFF; CDR3nt: TGCAGTGCTAGAACCGGGACAGCGAACACTGAAGCTTTCTTT
j_gene: TRBJ2-7; abundance: many; d_gene: NA; v_gene: TRBV5-1; CDR3aa: CASSLAFVGRDDEQYF; CDR3nt: TGCGCCAGCAGCTTGGCCTTCGTAGGTCGGGATGACGAGCAGTACTTC
j_gene: TRBJ1-1; abundance: NA; d_gene: NA; v_gene: TRBV5-1; CDR3aa: CASSLFYSMNTEAFF; CDR3nt: TGCGCCAGCAGCTTGTTTTACAGCATGAACACTGAAGCTTTCTTT
j_gene: TRBJ2-2; abundance: few; d_gene: TRBD1; v_gene: TRBV5-1; CDR3aa: CASSFRGQGGGELFF; CDR3nt: TGCGCCAGCAGCTTCAGGGGACAGGGCGGCGGGGAGCTGTTTTTT
j_gene: TRBJ2-2; abundance: NA; d_gene: NA; v_gene: TRBV3-1; CDR3aa: CASSHRSAGELFF; CDR3nt: TGTGCCAGCAGCCACCGGAGTGCCGGGGAGCTGTTTTTT
j_gene: TRBJ1-2; abundance: few; d_gene: NA; v_gene: TRBV20-1; CDR3aa: CSARDNPGVGYTF; CDR3nt: TGCAGTGCTAGAGATAACCCCGGCGTTGGCTACACCTTC
j_gene: TRBJ2-1; abundance: few; d_gene: NA; v_gene: TRBV6-5; CDR3aa: CASSYFGSYNEQFF; CDR3nt: TGTGCCAGCAGTTACTTCGGCTCCTACAATGAGCAGTTCTTC
j_gene: TRBJ2-2; abundance: NA; d_gene: NA; v_gene: TRBV7-8; CDR3aa: CASSSTTNTGELFF; CDR3nt: TGTGCCAGCAGCTCAACGACGAACACCGGGGAGCTGTTTTTT
j_gene: TRBJ2-7; abundance: NA; d_gene: NA; v_gene: TRBV7-2; CDR3aa: CASSWSTRGEQYF; CDR3nt: TGTGCCAGCAGCTGGTCCACCCGGGGCGAGCAGTACTTC
j_gene: TRBJ2-7; abundance: many; d_gene: TRBD2; v_gene: TRBV9; CDR3aa: CASSVSGVGYEQYF; CDR3nt: TGTGCCAGCAGCGTTAGCGGGGTGGGGTACGAGCAGTACTTC
j_gene: TRBJ2-2; abundance: NA; d_gene: NA; v_gene: TRBV7-6; CDR3aa: CASSLVGGRAITGELFF; CDR3nt: TGTGCCAGCAGCTTAGTTGGGGGTCGCGCGATCACCGGGGAGCTGTTTTTT